The rows below give T cell receptor beta chains drawn from one sample of a study of T cell repertoires in cytomegalovirus infection. TCRdb ran MiXCR on the reads and lists one entry per CDR3 protein. The sample lists 700,000 to 950,000 distinct CDR3 sequences; about 31% were seen once. Their recognized antigens are unknown. The specimen comprised cultured CD8+ T cells from PBMCs, sampled from culture after CMV antigen stimulation. The receptor set was obtained from a human donor in good health (CMV status not recorded). Some clones in this sample may be carry-over from other donors' samples. The CDR3 runs from the conserved cysteine through the conserved F or W. Fields, in order: V gene, CDR3 protein.

TRBV20-1 CSASPGRETWDTQYF
TRBV6-1 CASSEPGLAGGPGLDEQFF
TRBV28 CASSLPGNSNQPQHF
TRBV2 CASSDQGDYGYTF
TRBV2 CASNSGTSVQTQYF
TRBV29-1 CSAPHGGELFF
TRBV27 CASKNSQNTGELFF
TRBV13 CASSTGRKEPQHF
TRBV5-4 CASSLIAGGLNEQFF
TRBV27 CASSPSSGGALEQFF
TRBV27 CASSQSGGNIQYF
TRBV27 CASSSWTGPQETQYF